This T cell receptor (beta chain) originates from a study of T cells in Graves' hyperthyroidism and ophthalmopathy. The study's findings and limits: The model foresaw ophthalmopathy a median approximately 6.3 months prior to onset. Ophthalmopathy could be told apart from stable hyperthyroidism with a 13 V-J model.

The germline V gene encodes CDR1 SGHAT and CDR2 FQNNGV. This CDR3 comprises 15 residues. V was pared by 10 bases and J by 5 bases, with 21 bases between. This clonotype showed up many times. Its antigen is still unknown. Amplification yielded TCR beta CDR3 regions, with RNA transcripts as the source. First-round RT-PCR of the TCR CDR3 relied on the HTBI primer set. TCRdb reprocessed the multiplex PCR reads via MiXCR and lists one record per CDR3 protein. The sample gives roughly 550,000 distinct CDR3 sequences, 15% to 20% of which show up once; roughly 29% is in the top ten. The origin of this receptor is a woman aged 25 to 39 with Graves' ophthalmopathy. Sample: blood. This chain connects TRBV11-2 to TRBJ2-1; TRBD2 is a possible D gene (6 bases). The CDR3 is CANQLGPGDHNEQFF. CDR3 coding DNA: TGTGCCAACCAGCTTGGTCCGGGAGACCACAATGAGCAGTTCTTC.